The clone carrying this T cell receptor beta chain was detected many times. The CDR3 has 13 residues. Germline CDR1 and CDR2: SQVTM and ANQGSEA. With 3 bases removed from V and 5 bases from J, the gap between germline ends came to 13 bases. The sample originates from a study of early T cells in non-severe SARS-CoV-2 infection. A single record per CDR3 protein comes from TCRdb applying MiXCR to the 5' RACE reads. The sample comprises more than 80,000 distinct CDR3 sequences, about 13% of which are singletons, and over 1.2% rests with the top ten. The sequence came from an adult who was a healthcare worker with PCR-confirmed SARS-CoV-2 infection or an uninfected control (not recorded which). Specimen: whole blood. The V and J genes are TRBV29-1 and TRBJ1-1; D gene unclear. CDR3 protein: CSVDNPGSTEAFF. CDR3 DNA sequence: TGCAGCGTTGATAACCCAGGATCAACTGAAGCTTTCTTT.